Included here is one T cell receptor (beta chain) sequence, with context. This clonotype was recorded a few times. Its specific antigen is unknown. One base away there is no much larger clone; base qualities are not given. The V and J ends are trimmed by 5 bases and 0 bases, leaving 9 bases between them. There are 14 amino acids in the CDR3, from cysteine to phenylalanine inclusive. The entry retains the CDR3 DNA only, 42 bases that are in frame from base 1. The germline V gene yields SGHRS for CDR1 and YFSETQ for CDR2. The sample comes from a study of blood T cells in healthy people across ages (dated by TCRdb to the mid-2010s). About the study as a whole: In model experiments, template switching captured about one uniquely barcoded TCR beta cDNA molecule for every two T cells. Two additional independent replicas of 1 million unique cDNA reads from the same blood draw were analyzed for two donors (one aged 18 to 30 and one aged 80 or older). To avoid experimental bias, donors of different ages were randomly spread across the sequencing lanes. The donors were split into four age groups: young (average about 15 years), middle-aged (about 40), aged (62) and long-lived (roughly 86). To track age-related changes in TCR beta repertoire diversity, the study relied on deep sequencing normalized with unique cDNA molecular identifiers. The paper's findings and limits, for the study overall: Because profiling used bulk unsorted PBMCs, naive and antigen-experienced compartments could not be compared conclusively. A strong correlation was found between observed TCR beta diversity and the percentage of naive T cells measured by flow cytometry. Observed TCR beta diversity per million T cells fell roughly linearly with age, and a significant reduction was already apparent by age around 36. Estimates of total diversity from one million sequenced T cells were regarded as lower bounds and underestimates. Donor CMV infection status was unknown, potentially confounding age-related changes in expanded clonotypes. The long-lived group showed more naive CD4+ T cells, fewer expanded clones and increased TCR diversity than the aged group, suggesting age selection.

The roughly 39 donors, aged about 6 to 90 years, were systemically healthy Caucasian individuals from Russia. Each donor gave ten milliliters of peripheral blood, drawn into EDTA-treated Vacutainer tubes. Ficoll-Paque density-gradient centrifugation was used to isolate PBMCs, with at least 6.5 million per sample. Total RNA, at least 5.5 micrograms per sample, was extracted from PBMCs with Trizol reagent. For every donor, an aliquot of PBMCs went through flow cytometry to measure the percentages of naive CD45RAhigh/CD27high T cells. Receptor amplification or capture employed 5' RACE. Sequencing instrument: Illumina HiSeq 2500. A second about 7 to 11 cycle PCR used a sample-barcoded 5' primer and a J-beta primer mix. Each TCR beta cDNA molecule received a unique molecular identifier from a template-switch 5' adaptor carrying 12 random nucleotides. Each sample yielded at least 2.5 million CDR3-containing paired-end reads. First-strand cDNA synthesis was performed from all RNA using the Mint cDNA synthesis kit, with priming by a TRBC-specific oligonucleotide. All cDNA was treated with uracil-DNA glycosylase and then went through a first 18-cycle PCR with the universal primers M1SS and BC2_uni_R. The study's processing was this. For normalization, 1 million high-quality reads were randomly selected from each sample, with every read carrying a distinct molecular identifier. Instead of being binned into consensus sequences, reads with shared molecular identifiers were discarded. MiTCR, set to a Q25 quality threshold and the strictest error-elimination algorithm, was used for CDR3 identification, clonotype clustering and error correction. A nonparametric unseen species model with Euler transformation was used to estimate a lower bound on total TCR beta diversity. TCRdb passed the public sequencing reads through fastp at Q25 and MiXCR, retaining productive beta sequences. Records with the same CDR3 protein are collapsed into one entry carrying the most frequent genes and DNA. TCRdb assigned the V and J calls; the authors' analysis was not used. In this sample the table shows some 1.4 million distinct CDR3 sequences, approximately 40% of which occur a single time. The top ten clonotypes cover under 8% of the sample.

This TCR came from a young woman in good health. The rearrangement joined TRBV5-1 to TRBJ2-4; the D gene lacks a confident call. Sequencing input: blood. In nucleotide form, the sequence is TGCGCCAGCAGACTCCAACTAGCCAAAAACATTCAGTACTTC. Its coded protein is CASRLQLAKNIQYF.